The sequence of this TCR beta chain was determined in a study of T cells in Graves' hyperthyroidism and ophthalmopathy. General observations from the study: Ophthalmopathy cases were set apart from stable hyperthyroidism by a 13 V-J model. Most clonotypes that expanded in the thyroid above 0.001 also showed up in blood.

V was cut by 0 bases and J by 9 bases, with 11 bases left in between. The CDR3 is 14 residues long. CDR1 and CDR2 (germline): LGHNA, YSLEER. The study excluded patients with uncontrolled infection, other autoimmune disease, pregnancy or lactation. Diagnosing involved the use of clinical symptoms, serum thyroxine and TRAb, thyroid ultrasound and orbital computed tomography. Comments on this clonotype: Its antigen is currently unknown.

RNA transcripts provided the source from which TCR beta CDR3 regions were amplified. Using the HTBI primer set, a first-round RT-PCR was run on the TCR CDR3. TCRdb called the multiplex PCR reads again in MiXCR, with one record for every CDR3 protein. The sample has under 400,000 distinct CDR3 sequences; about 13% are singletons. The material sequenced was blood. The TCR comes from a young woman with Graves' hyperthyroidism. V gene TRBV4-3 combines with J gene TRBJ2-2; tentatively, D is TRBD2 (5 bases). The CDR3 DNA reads TGCGCCAGCAGCCAAGAGACTACGGCCCGGGAGCTGTTTTTT. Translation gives CASSQETTARELFF.